The 16 T cell receptor beta chains in this list originate from one sample, sequenced in a study of blood T cell repertoires in COVID-19. Method: immunoSEQ multiplex PCR; TCRdb's copy keeps in-frame clones and lacks some. Of 200,000 to 250,000 clones listed, over 75% are singletons. The source material was peripheral blood. These TCRs come from a human donor in a cohort sampled during active COVID-19.

The chain carries TRBV6-5 and TRBJ1-1; a weak D match, TRBD1 (5 bases). The CDR3 has 10 amino acids. Germline assignment: CDR1 MNHEY and CDR2 SVGAGI. The CDR3 DNA sequence: TGTGCTGGGGGGGGCACTGAAGCTTTCTTT. It is translated as CAGGGTEAFF.

The chain has TRBV18 and TRBJ1-6, with 7 bases matching TRBD1. From germline, CDR1 is KGHSH and CDR2 LQKENI. Trimming removed 6 bases from V and 5 bases from J; junction bases left unmatched: 4. CDR3 length equals 14 residues. CDR3 coding DNA: TGTGCCAGCTCCCTCGACAGGGATAATTCACCCCTCCACTTT. This sequence encodes CASSLDRDNSPLHF.

The chain joins TRBV4-1 to TRBJ1-1; D is uncertain. Germline CDR1 MGHRA, CDR2 YSYEKL. V gave up 0 bases and J gave up 0 bases, with 14 bases separating them. The CDR3 has 17 amino acids. This chain's CDR3 is CASSQESDGFLNTEAFF. For the CDR3, the DNA is TGCGCCAGCAGCCAAGAGAGCGACGGATTCTTGAACACTGAAGCTTTCTTT.

This clone has a handful of counts. The chain is built from TRBV7-9 and TRBJ1-6; D is possibly TRBD1 (5 bases). V was shortened by 4 bases and J by 7 bases, with 11 bases between the two germline ends. Germline V CDR1 and CDR2: SEHNR, FQNEAQ (reference sequence). The CDR3 runs 14 residues. The CDR3 loop reads CASSSGLGNSPLHF. The CDR3 DNA is TGTGCCAGCAGCTCGGGACTGGGGAATTCACCCCTCCACTTT.

The table lists this clone with a count of one. The rearrangement links TRBV24-1 to TRBJ2-2; no definite D call. This CDR3 spans 14 amino acids. The germline gives CDR1 KGHDR, CDR2 SFDVKD. Trimming cost V 7 bases and J 1 base, with 9 bases left between them. The CDR3 here is CATRGERNTGELFF. The CDR3 DNA follows: TGTGCCACCAGGGGCGAGAGGAACACCGGGGAGCTGTTTTTT.

The V and J genes are TRBV5-4 and TRBJ2-7; TRBD2 agrees at 7 bases. Germline lookup yields CDR1 SGHNT and CDR2 YYREEE (reference sequence). The CDR3 is made up of 15 amino acids. V lost 4 bases and J lost 6; bases outside the gene matches: 13. This CDR3 is CASSRNWAGGSEQYF. The CDR3 nucleotides read TGTGCCAGCAGCCGAAACTGGGCGGGCGGGAGCGAGCAGTACTTC.

This chain joins TRBV2 and TRBJ1-4; D call uncertain. This CDR3 region has 15 residues. Germline V gene data show CDR1 as SNHLY and CDR2 as FYNNEI. Trimming took 1 base from V and 1 from J, leaving 7 bases between them. The CDR3 region has the DNA TGTGCCAGCAGTGAAGACCGGGTAACTAATGAAAAACTGTTTTTT. This encodes CASSEDRVTNEKLFF.

This clone occurred once. The V and J genes are TRBV11-3 and TRBJ2-3; the D is unclear. The CDR3 is 15 residues long. CDR1 and CDR2 (germline): SGHNT, YENEEA. With 0 bases removed from V and 5 bases from J, the gap between germline ends came to 12 bases. The CDR3 reads CASSLDPVRGDTQYF. The CDR3 DNA follows: TGTGCCAGCAGCTTAGACCCGGTTCGAGGAGATACGCAGTATTTT. Looking up the rest from reference TRBV11-3 and TRBJ2-3 gives the full variable domain: EAGVVQSPRYKIIEKKQPVAFWCNPISGHNTLYWYLQNLGQGPELLIRYENEEAVDDSQLPKDRFSAERLKGVDSTLKIQPAELGDSAVYLCASSLDPVRGDTQYFGPGTRLTVL.

This rearrangement joins TRBV27 to TRBJ2-7; 15 bases map to TRBD2. This CDR3 is 14 amino acids long. Germline CDR1 is MNHEY and CDR2 is SMNVEV (reference sequence). Trimming at V came to 5 bases and at J to 6 bases, leaving 2 bases not matched to a gene. The CDR3 bases are TGTGCCAGCAGTAGGGGACTAGCGGGGGGCGAGCAGTACTTC. It translates to CASSRGLAGGEQYF.

The genes are TRBV10-3 and TRBJ1-3; D gene unclear. The CDR3 extends over 17 amino acids. Trimming removed 0 bases from V and 9 bases from J, with 21 bases in between. Germline loops: CDR1 ENHRY, CDR2 SYGVKD. The CDR3 DNA follows: TGTGCCATCAGTGAGTCCCCCGAGCGGGCACCATCGGGCACCATATATTTT. The encoded protein is CAISESPERAPSGTIYF.

This clone was observed a single time. The chain recombines TRBV6-5 with TRBJ1-1, with D possibly matching TRBD1 (6 bases). V lost 2 bases and J lost 2, with 12 bases in between. The CDR3 totals 15 residues. CDR1 is MNHEY and CDR2 is SVGAGI in the germline V gene. DNA for the CDR3: TGTGCCAGCAGTTACACGCAGGGGAAAAACACTGAAGCTTTCTTT. It translates to CASSYTQGKNTEAFF.

V gene TRBV2 combines with J gene TRBJ1-4, with D possibly being TRBD1 (5 bases). CDR3 length: 15 amino acids. Germline-derived CDR1 and CDR2 are SNHLY and FYNNEI. V lost 3 bases and J lost 1, with 9 bases in between. This CDR3 is CASSEFGGTNEKLFF. The CDR3 bases are TGTGCCAGCAGTGAGTTCGGGGGAACTAATGAAAAACTGTTTTTT.

The genes are TRBV5-1 and TRBJ2-2; D gene unclear. Trimming shortened V by 2 bases and J by 2 bases, and 10 bases separated the two germline ends. CDR1 SGHRS and CDR2 YFSETQ come from the germline V gene. This CDR3 is built from 15 residues. CDR3 in amino acids: CASSFRTDNTGELFF. The DNA of the CDR3 is TGCGCCAGCAGCTTTCGAACAGATAACACCGGGGAGCTGTTTTTT.

The CDR3 reads CASSFLANTGELFF. Written as DNA, the CDR3 is TGTGCCAGCAGCTTTCTGGCCAACACCGGGGAGCTGTTTTTT. The rearrangement links TRBV5-5 to TRBJ2-2; D remains unclear. V was shortened by 2 bases and J by 2 bases, with 7 bases between the two germline ends. The CDR3 is made up of 14 amino acids. Per the germline V gene, CDR1 is SGHKS and CDR2 is YYEKEE (reference sequence).

This rearrangement joins TRBV7-6 to TRBJ1-4; D not certain. CDR1 SGHVS and CDR2 FNYEAQ come from the germline V gene. The CDR3 consists of 17 residues. V gave up 1 base and J gave up 8 bases, with 20 bases separating them. CDR3 amino acids: CASSLERIGRRAEKLFF. DNA for the CDR3: TGTGCCAGCAGCTTAGAACGGATTGGCCGGCGGGCCGAAAAACTGTTTTTT. Full variable domain (missing parts from reference TRBV7-6 and TRBJ1-4): GAGVSQSPRYKVTKRGQDVALRCDPISGHVSLYWYRQALGQGPEFLTYFNYEAQQDKSGLPNDRFSAERPEGSISTLTIQRTEQRDSAMYRCASSLERIGRRAEKLFFGSGTQLSVL.

This clone was seen more than once but under ten times. V is TRBV6-5 and J is TRBJ1-6; 7 bases match TRBD1. V shed 6 bases, J shed 8 bases, and the junction held 4 bases outside the gene matches. CDR3 length equals 13 residues. The V gene's germline CDR1 is MNHEY and CDR2 SVGAGI. The CDR3 here is CASRDREDSPLHF. DNA for the CDR3: TGTGCCAGCAGAGACAGGGAGGATTCACCCCTCCACTTT.